This TCR beta chain was profiled in a study of blood T cell repertoires in COVID-19. Study summary: The cDNA or gDNA used as material had been derived from T cells, B-cell-depleted T cells, or PBMCs.

Trimming at V came to 5 bases and at J to 7 bases, leaving 4 bases not matched to a gene. Per the germline V gene, CDR1 is SSHAT and CDR2 is FNYEAQ (reference sequence). The CDR3 runs 13 residues. Methods used by the authors: Estimation of nucleated cell counts was performed using reference gene primer amplification. Some clones are missing from TCRdb's copy, which holds only in-frame ones; the method was immunoSEQ multiplex PCR. The V and J calls and clone size were taken over from that table, and D and trimming were inferred from the DNA. Among 330,000 or so clones listed, about 87% were seen once.

The TCR originated in a man aged 25-40 years with COVID-19, enrolled during active disease. Sample: peripheral blood. This chain uses TRBV7-7 with TRBJ2-1, with 8 positions matching TRBD1. The CDR3 reads CASSLTGENEQFF. Here the CDR3 DNA reads TGTGCCAGCAGCCTGACAGGGGAGAATGAGCAGTTCTTC.